This entry describes one T cell receptor beta chain. The antigen remains unidentified. This entry is derived from a study of cytomegalovirus exposure and HLA in healthy donors. Findings and limits, study-wide: Presence/absence comparisons presumed near-even sequencing depth among donors.

In the PCR, 60 Vbeta and 13 Jbeta primers were used. The repertoire was sequenced with immunoSEQ multiplex PCR; TCRdb's copy has only in-frame clones and lacks some. The sample has 70,000 to 95,000 clones, more than 60% seen once; the top ten hold around 1.5%. The V gene's germline CDR1 is SGHDT and CDR2 YYEEEE. This CDR3 contains 14 residues. The V and J ends lost 5 bases and 4 bases, in that order; junction bases with no gene match: 6. As for the donors, each was a healthy bone marrow donor. V gene TRBV5-6 combines with J gene TRBJ2-1, with TRBD1 matching 7 bases. This receptor was obtained from a man aged 35-49 years in good health and CMV-seronegative. Input material: PBMCs. The CDR3 nucleotides are TGTGCCAGCAGTTATGGGGGACAGTACAATGAGCAGTTCTTC. Translating gives CASSYGGQYNEQFF.